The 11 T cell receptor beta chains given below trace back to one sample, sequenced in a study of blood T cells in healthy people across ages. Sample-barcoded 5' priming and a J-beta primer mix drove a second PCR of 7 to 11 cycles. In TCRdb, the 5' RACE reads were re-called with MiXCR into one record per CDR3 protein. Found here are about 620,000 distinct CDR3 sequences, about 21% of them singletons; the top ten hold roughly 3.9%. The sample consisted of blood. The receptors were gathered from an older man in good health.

The CDR3 bases are TGTGCCAGCAGTGCAGGACAGGGGACGAGCTACTTC. Translation gives CASSAGQGTSYF. The V gene is TRBV25-1, the J gene TRBJ2-7; 9 bases line up with TRBD1. Unmatched junction bases numbered 8, after V lost 4 bases and J lost 13 bases. Germline V lookup: CDR1 MGHDK, CDR2 SYGVNS. There are 12 residues in the CDR3.

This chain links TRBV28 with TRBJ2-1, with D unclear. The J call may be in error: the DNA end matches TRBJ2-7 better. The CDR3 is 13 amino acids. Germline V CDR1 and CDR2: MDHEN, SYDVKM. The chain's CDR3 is CASSLFGSYEQYF. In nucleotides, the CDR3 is TGTGCCAGCAGTTTATTTGGCTCCTACGAGCAGTACTTC.

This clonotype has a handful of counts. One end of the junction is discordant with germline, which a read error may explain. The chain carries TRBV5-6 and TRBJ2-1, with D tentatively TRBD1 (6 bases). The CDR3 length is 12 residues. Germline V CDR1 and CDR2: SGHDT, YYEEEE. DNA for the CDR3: TGTGCCAGCAGCTATGGGAGTGGACAGCTCCTCTTC. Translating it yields CASSYGSGQLLF.

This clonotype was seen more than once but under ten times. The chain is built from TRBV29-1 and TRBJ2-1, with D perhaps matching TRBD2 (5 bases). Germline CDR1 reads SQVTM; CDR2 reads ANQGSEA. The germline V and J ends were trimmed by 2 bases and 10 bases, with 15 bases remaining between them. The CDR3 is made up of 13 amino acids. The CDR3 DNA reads TGCAGCGTTGAAAGAGGGCTAGTACTGGAGCAGTTCTTC. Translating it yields CSVERGLVLEQFF.

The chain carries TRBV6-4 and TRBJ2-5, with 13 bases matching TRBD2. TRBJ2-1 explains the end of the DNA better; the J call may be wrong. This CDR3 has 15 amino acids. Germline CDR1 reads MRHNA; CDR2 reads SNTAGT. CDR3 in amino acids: CASSSTSGRANEQFF. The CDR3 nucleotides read TGTGCCAGCAGTAGCACTAGCGGGAGGGCCAATGAGCAGTTCTTC.

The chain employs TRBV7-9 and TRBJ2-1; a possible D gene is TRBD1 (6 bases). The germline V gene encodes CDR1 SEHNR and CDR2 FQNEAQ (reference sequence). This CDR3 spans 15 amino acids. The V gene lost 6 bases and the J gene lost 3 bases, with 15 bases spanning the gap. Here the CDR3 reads CASSKQGYHYNEQFF. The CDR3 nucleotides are TGTGCCAGCAGTAAACAGGGATATCACTACAATGAGCAGTTCTTC.

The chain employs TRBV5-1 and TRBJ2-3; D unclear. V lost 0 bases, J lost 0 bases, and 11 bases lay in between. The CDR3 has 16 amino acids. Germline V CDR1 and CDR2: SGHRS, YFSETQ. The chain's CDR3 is CASSLAPLTSTDTQYF. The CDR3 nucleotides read TGCGCCAGCAGCTTGGCCCCTTTGACTAGCACAGATACGCAGTATTTT.

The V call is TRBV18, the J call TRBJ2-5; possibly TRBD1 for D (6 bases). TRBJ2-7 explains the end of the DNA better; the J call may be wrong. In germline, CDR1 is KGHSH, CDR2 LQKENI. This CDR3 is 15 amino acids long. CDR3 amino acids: CASSPEGVGTYEQYF. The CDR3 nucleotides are TGTGCCAGCTCACCTGAGGGGGTGGGGACCTACGAGCAGTACTTC.

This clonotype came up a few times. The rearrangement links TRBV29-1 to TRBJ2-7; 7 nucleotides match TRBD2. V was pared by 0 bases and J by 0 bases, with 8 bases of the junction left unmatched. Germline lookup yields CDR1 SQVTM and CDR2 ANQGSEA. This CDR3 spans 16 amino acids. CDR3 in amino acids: CSVEDRRGDASYEQYF. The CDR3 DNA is TGCAGCGTTGAAGATCGTCGGGGGGATGCCTCCTACGAGCAGTACTTC.

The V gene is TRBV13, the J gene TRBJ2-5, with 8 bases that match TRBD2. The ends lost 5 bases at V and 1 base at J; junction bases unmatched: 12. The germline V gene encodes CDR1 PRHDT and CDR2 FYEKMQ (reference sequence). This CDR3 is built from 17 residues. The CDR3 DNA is TGTGCCAGCAGCCCCGGCGGACTAGCAGCTCTCCAAGAGACCCAGTACTTC. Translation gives CASSPGGLAALQETQYF.

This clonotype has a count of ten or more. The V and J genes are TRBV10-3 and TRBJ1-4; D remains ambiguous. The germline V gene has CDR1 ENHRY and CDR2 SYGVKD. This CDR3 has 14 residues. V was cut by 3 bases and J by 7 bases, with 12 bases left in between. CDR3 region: CAISEGGRFEKLFF. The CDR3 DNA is TGTGCCATCAGTGAAGGCGGGAGGTTTGAAAAACTGTTTTTT.